What follows are 13 T cell receptor beta chains derived from one specimen sequenced in a study of blood T cell repertoires in COVID-19. TCRdb keeps only in-frame clones here, not all; method: immunoSEQ multiplex PCR. Counted here are about 200,000 clones, over 75% occurring once; the ten biggest clones make up 5.9%. Sequenced sample: peripheral blood. These receptors all come from a man at least 80 years old with acute or convalescent COVID-19.

This sequence joins TRBV7-2 and TRBJ2-7; the D gene is possibly TRBD2 (5 bases). The CDR3 extends over 14 amino acids. Germline CDR1 is SGHTA and CDR2 is FQGNSA. V dropped 3 bases and J dropped 2 bases, with 11 bases sitting between them. The CDR3 loop reads CASSFDSATYEQYF. The CDR3 DNA follows: TGTGCCAGCAGCTTTGATAGCGCAACCTACGAGCAGTACTTC.

This chain connects TRBV2 to TRBJ2-1; 8 nucleotides align to TRBD1. Looked up from germline, CDR1 is SNHLY and CDR2 is FYNNEI. This CDR3 has 18 amino acids. J was trimmed by 4 bases and V by 2 bases; bases with no gene match: 13. CDR3 protein: CASSESRSGQGIYNEQFF. DNA for the CDR3: TGTGCCAGCAGTGAAAGCCGGAGCGGACAGGGTATTTACAATGAGCAGTTCTTC.

This chain joins TRBV7-9 and TRBJ1-1; D is perhaps TRBD1 (5 bases). CDR3 size: 13 residues. Trimming took 8 bases from V and 1 from J, leaving 11 bases between them. Per germline, CDR1 SEHNR and CDR2 FQNEAQ (reference sequence). The CDR3 region has the DNA TGTGCCAGCGTGAGACAGCCGAACACTGAAGCTTTCTTT. Protein product: CASVRQPNTEAFF.

The rearrangement links TRBV30 to TRBJ1-2; D gene uncertain. The CDR3 extends over 13 amino acids. Germline V gives CDR1 GTSNPN, CDR2 SVGIG (reference sequence). With 0 bases removed from V and 4 bases from J, the gap between germline ends came to 9 bases. The CDR3 DNA reads as TGTGCCTGGAGTGTAGCCCGAGGCTATGGCTACACCTTC. Protein: CAWSVARGYGYTF.

The chain carries TRBV28 and TRBJ1-1; D is unclear. Trimming took 6 bases from V and 11 from J, leaving 13 bases between them. The CDR3 consists of 11 residues. The germline V gene encodes CDR1 MDHEN and CDR2 SYDVKM. CDR3 sequence (DNA): TGTGCCAGCAGATCCGACTTTGGGGCTTTCTTT. Residues: CASRSDFGAFF.

The V call is TRBV5-4, the J call TRBJ2-5; TRBD2 might be the D (7 bases). Germline assignment: CDR1 SGHNT and CDR2 YYREEE (reference sequence). V lost 5 bases to trimming and J lost 2 bases, with 19 bases between them. This CDR3 spans 16 amino acids. CDR3 sequence (DNA): TGTGCCAGCAGTCCCCGAGGGGGGGGTTATCAAGAGACCCAGTACTTC. Translated: CASSPRGGGYQETQYF.

In this sample, this clone turned up a few times. The V and J genes are TRBV29-1 and TRBJ2-1; TRBD2 matches 10 bases. Trimming took 6 bases from V and 3 from J; bases not matched to a gene: 5. The CDR3 consists of 14 residues. CDR1 SQVTM and CDR2 ANQGSEA come from the germline V gene. The CDR3 spells CSVTSGRVYNEQFF. The CDR3 DNA sequence: TGCAGCGTCACGAGCGGGAGGGTCTACAATGAGCAGTTCTTC.

Remarks on this clone: The identical CDR3 is also encoded by other nucleotide sequences in the sample. This sequence joins TRBV24-1 and TRBJ2-3; no reliable D call. This CDR3 contains 15 residues. Germline loops: CDR1 KGHDR, CDR2 SFDVKD. Deletions cut 1 base from V and 2 bases from J, with 9 bases between. The CDR3 nucleotides are TGTGCCACCAGTGATTTAAGGCAGGACACAGATACGCAGTATTTT. Encoded protein: CATSDLRQDTDTQYF.

The J gene is TRBJ2-5, the V gene TRBV19; 11 bases are shared with TRBD2. Per the germline V gene, CDR1 is LNHDA and CDR2 is SQIVND (reference sequence). The CDR3 is made up of 16 amino acids. With 6 bases clipped from V and 5 bases from J, the junction kept 11 bases outside the gene matches. The DNA of the CDR3 is TGTGCCAGTAGACCCACTAGCGGGAGTATTACGGAGACCCAGTACTTC. Translated: CASRPTSGSITETQYF.

The chain employs TRBV28 and TRBJ1-5; TRBD1 matches at 9 bases. This CDR3 is 16 amino acids long. Germline loops: CDR1 MDHEN, CDR2 SYDVKM. Germline trimming cut 5 bases from V and 0 bases from J; bases unmatched to any gene: 5. For the CDR3, the DNA is TGTGCCAGCAGTCTTCGGACAGGGGTTAGCAATCAGCCCCAGCATTTT. Protein sequence: CASSLRTGVSNQPQHF.

V and J are TRBV28 and TRBJ1-6; 7 bases are shared with TRBD1. Germline loops: CDR1 MDHEN, CDR2 SYDVKM. The CDR3 extends over 15 amino acids. V trimming: 5 bases; J trimming: 8 bases; junction bases outside the gene matches: 9. The CDR3, as DNA: TGTGCCAGCAGTCATCGAGAGGGGGCGGATTCACCCCTCCACTTT. Translation gives CASSHREGADSPLHF.

The chain recombines TRBV5-1 with TRBJ2-7; D is ambiguous. Germline V gene lookup returns CDR1 SGHRS and CDR2 YFSETQ. The V end was cut by 0 bases, the J end by 3 bases, with 10 bases between. The CDR3 contains 14 residues. CDR3 sequence: CASSLAPLSYEQYF. CDR3 DNA: TGCGCCAGCAGCTTGGCTCCTCTGAGCTACGAGCAGTACTTC.

The J gene is TRBJ1-3, the V gene TRBV7-2; possible D gene TRBD1, 6 bases. The germline V and J ends were trimmed by 5 bases and 1 base, with 12 bases remaining between them. There are 15 residues in the CDR3. Looked up from germline, CDR1 is SGHTA and CDR2 is FQGNSA. The CDR3 nucleotides are TGTGCCAGCAGCCCGAACAGGGCTTCTGGAAACACCATATATTTT. Its protein product is CASSPNRASGNTIYF.